This T cell receptor (beta chain) derives from a study of tumor-infiltrating lymphocytes in primary liver carcinoma. As for the study in general: The tumors, T1-T3 N0M0 lesions, were 4.2 to 10 cm across.

Starting material of 500 to 600 ng total RNA yielded TCR beta cDNA via a constant-region primer. Libraries for TCR beta were built through three nested multiplex PCR rounds, which together made up a slightly modified ARM-PCR procedure. Primers for the first two PCR rounds were TRBV1-TRBV30 forward primers and a C-beta reverse primer (approximately 10 cycles per round). TCRdb analysed the multiplex PCR reads with MiXCR anew, one entry per CDR3 protein. The sample yields about 120,000 distinct CDR3 sequences, approximately 68% seen once. Each 20-30 mg portion of unsorted bulk tissue served as the source for co-extraction of RNA and DNA. Every patient in the cohort had a primary liver carcinoma. That carcinoma was treated by surgical resection. Chronic HBV infection, untreated so far, was present in the patients. As concerns this clonotype: An end of the junction does not agree with germline; a read error may underlie this.

The CDR3 is 17 amino acids. CDR1 and CDR2 (germline): SQVTM, ANQGSEA. The sequence came from a woman aged 55-70 years with primary liver carcinoma and hepatitis B virus infection. The chain carries TRBV29-1 and TRBJ2-1; perhaps TRBD2 as D (6 bases). The sample comprised tumor-adjacent normal liver tissue. The CDR3 is CSVGGVGGENSFNEQFF. CDR3 in DNA: TGCAGCGTTGGAGGGGTCGGCGGGGAGAACTCCTTCAATGAGCAGTTCTTC.